The source of this TCR beta chain is a study of T cells in Graves' hyperthyroidism and ophthalmopathy. RNA transcripts were the template for amplifying TCR beta CDR3 regions. HTBI primers drove first-round RT-PCR of the TCR CDR3. MiXCR, run by TCRdb on the multiplex PCR reads, gives a single entry per CDR3 protein. The data contain approximately 350,000 distinct CDR3 sequences, roughly 15% of them singletons. This clonotype was seen more than once but under ten times. The TCR sequence derives from a woman aged 60 to 75 with Graves' ophthalmopathy. Sample: blood.

CDR3: CASSVGTINAEAFF. The CDR3 bases are TGTGCCAGCAGCGTCGGGACGATTAACGCTGAAGCTTTCTTT. The V call is TRBV9, the J call TRBJ1-1, with a weak D call TRBD1 (5 bases). Trimming removed 2 bases from V and 6 bases from J, with 14 bases in between. The CDR3 consists of 14 residues. CDR1 and CDR2 (germline): SGDLS, YYNGEE.